This TCR beta chain is drawn from a study of shared clonotypes between healthy human individuals. Naive CD8 cells were CD45RO-negative, positively selected for CCR7, excluding terminally differentiated effector memory CD45RA+ cells. On this clone: Its antigen is currently unknown.

Overall study results and limits: Although depth was large, rarefaction showed that sequencing of the sorted subsets was incomplete. Larger estimated richness was generally recorded for naive subsets relative to memory subsets.

The CDR3 extends over 15 amino acids. V dropped 6 bases and J dropped 6; count of bases not matched to a gene: 12. Germline assignment: CDR1 MNHEY and CDR2 SVGAGI. Profiled with immunoSEQ multiplex PCR; TCRdb holds only in-frame clones, not every one. This table has roughly 2 million clones, just under 95% appearing once. The chain combines TRBV6-5 with TRBJ2-7; 9 bases align to TRBD1. Material: naive CD8+ T cells sorted from blood. The clonotype was recovered from a man aged 18 to 35 in good health. The CDR3 coding sequence is TGTGCCAGCAGGACGGGCAGACAGGGGGGGTTCGAGCAGTACTTC. Residues: CASRTGRQGGFEQYF.